The source of this T cell receptor beta chain is a study of OX40 agonist ivuxolimab in advanced cancers. On the study more broadly: Clinicians treated patients with ivuxolimab, an agonistic anti-OX40 (CD134) antibody.

This clone was seen only once. CDR1 is MNHEY, CDR2 SMNVEV, per germline (reference sequence). After removal of 3 bases from V and 5 bases from J, the junction contained 5 bases not matched to a gene. This CDR3 contains 14 residues. Method: immunoSEQ multiplex PCR; TCRdb's copy keeps in-frame clones and lacks some. The sample lists about 51,000 clones; more than 65% were seen once. The rearrangement joins TRBV27 to TRBJ2-5; TRBD1 matches at 8 bases. This sequence was found in an adult with an advanced solid tumor such as melanoma, head and neck, liver or kidney cancer. Source: CD4+ or CD8+ T cells sorted from blood, taken in a trial of the OX40 agonist ivuxolimab. The CDR3 here is CASSLGQVRETQYF. The CDR3 bases are TGTGCCAGCAGTTTGGGACAGGTTAGGGAGACCCAGTACTTC.